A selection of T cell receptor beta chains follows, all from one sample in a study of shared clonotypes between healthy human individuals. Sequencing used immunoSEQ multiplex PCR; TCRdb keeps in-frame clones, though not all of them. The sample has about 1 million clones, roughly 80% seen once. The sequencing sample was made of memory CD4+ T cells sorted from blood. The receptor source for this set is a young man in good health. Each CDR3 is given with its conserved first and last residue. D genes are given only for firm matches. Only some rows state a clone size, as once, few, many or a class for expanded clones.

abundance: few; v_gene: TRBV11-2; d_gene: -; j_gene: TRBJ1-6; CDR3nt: TGTGCCAGCAGCTTGACAGTTCAAAATTCACCCCTCCACTTT; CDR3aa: CASSLTVQNSPLHF
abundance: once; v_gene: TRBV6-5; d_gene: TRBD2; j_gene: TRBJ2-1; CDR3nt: TGTGCCAGCAGAGATAGCGGGAGCTCCTACAATGAGCAGTTCTTC; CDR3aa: CASRDSGSSYNEQFF
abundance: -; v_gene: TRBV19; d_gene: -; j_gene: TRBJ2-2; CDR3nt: TGTGCCAGTAGTAGCTCGCAGGGCCATGGCGGGGAGCTGTTTTTT; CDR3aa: CASSSSQGHGGELFF
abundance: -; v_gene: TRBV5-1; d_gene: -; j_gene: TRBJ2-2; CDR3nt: TGCGCCAGCAGCTTGGTTCGGCTTCAGAACACCGGGGAGCTGTTTTTT; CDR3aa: CASSLVRLQNTGELFF
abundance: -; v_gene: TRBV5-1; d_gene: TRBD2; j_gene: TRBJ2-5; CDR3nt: TGCGCCAGCAGCTTCAGTGTAAGCGGGGGGTCAGAGACCCAGTACTTC; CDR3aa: CASSFSVSGGSETQYF
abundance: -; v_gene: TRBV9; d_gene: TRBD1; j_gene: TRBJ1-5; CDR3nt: TGTGCCAGCAGCCGAGGGGGCCGGGATCAGCCCCAGCATTTT; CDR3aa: CASSRGGRDQPQHF
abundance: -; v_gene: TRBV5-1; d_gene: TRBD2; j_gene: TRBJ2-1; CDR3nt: TGCGCCAGCAGCCCGACTAGCGGGGGCCTATACAATGAGCAGTTCTTC; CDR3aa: CASSPTSGGLYNEQFF
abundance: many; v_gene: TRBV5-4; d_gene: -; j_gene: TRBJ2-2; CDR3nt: TGTGCCAGCAGATCGGGTTTCTACGCGAACACCGGGGAGCTGTTTTTT; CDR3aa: CASRSGFYANTGELFF
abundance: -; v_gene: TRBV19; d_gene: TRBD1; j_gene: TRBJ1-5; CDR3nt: TGTGCCAGTAGTACCGGGACAGGGACCCCTTATAGCAATCAGCCCCAGCATTTT; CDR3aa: CASSTGTGTPYSNQPQHF
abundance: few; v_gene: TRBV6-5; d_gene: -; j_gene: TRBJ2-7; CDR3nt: TGTGCCAGCAGTTCGGGACCAAGCTCCTACGAGCAGTACTTC; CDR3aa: CASSSGPSSYEQYF
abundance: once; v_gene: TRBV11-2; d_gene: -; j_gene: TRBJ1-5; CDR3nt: TGTGCCAGCAGCTTAGATCGGGTCCGGGGGCCCCAGCATTTT; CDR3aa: CASSLDRVRGPQHF
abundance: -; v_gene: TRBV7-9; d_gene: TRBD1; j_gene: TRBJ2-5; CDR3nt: TGTGCCAGCAGCTTGGGACAGGGGATGTGGGAGACCCAGTACTTC; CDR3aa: CASSLGQGMWETQYF
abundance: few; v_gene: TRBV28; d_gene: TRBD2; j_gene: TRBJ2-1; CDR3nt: TGTGCCAGCACTCCGCCCCTAGCGGGGGGGATGAATGAGCAGTTCTTC; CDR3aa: CASTPPLAGGMNEQFF
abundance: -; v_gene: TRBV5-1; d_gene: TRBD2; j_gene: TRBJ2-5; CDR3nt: TGCGCCAGCAGGACTAGCTCTGAGGAGACCCAGTACTTC; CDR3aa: CASRTSSEETQYF
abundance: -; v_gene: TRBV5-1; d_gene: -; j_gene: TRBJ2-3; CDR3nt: TGCGCCAGCAGCTCTAGGGACTCTGGCACAGATACGCAGTATTTT; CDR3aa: CASSSRDSGTDTQYF
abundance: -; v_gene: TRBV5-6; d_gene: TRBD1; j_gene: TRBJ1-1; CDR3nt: TGTGCCAGCAGTTGGACAGGGGTGAACACTGAAGCTTTCTTT; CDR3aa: CASSWTGVNTEAFF
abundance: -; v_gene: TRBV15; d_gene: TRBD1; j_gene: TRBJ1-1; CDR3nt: TGTGCCACCAGCAGAGGGCCGGACAGGTACTCGAACACTGAAGCTTTCTTT; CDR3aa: CATSRGPDRYSNTEAFF
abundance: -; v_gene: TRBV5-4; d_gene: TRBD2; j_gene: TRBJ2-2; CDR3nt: TGTGCCAGCAGCTCTCAGACTAGCGGGGGGAACACCGGGGAGCTGTTTTTT; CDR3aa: CASSSQTSGGNTGELFF
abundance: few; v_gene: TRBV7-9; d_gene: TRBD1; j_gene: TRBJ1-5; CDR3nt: TGTGCCAGCAGCGGACAGGGTAGCAATCAGCCCCAGCATTTT; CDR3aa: CASSGQGSNQPQHF
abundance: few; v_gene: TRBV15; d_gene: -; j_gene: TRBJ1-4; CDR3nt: TGTGCCACCAGCAGACCCGACAGGAGGGGGAGTCGAAAACTGTTTTTT; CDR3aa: CATSRPDRRGSRKLFF
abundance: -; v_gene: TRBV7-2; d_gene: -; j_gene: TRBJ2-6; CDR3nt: TGTGCCAGCAGCGGAAGCATGACAGGGACTCTCTCTGGGGCCAACGTCCTGACTTTC; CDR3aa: CASSGSMTGTLSGANVLTF
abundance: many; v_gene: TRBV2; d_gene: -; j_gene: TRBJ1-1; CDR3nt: TGTGCCAGCAGTGAGTTGGAAAAAACTGAAGCTTTCTTT; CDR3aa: CASSELEKTEAFF
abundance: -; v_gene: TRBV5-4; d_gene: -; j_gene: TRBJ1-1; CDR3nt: TGTGCCAGCAGCTTGGGGACACTGAACACTGAAGCTTTCTTT; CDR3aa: CASSLGTLNTEAFF
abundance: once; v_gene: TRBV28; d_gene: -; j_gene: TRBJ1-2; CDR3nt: TGTGCCAGCAGAGAGAGCTCGGCGGGAAACTATGGCTACACCTTC; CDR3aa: CASRESSAGNYGYTF
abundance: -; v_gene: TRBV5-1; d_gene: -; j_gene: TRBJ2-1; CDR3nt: TGCGCCAGCAGCCCCGGGGCCATAGGGAGCCACAATGAGCAGTTCTTC; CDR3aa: CASSPGAIGSHNEQFF
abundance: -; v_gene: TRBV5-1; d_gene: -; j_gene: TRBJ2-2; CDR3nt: TGCGCCAGCAGCTACGGAGGGACGGTATCGAACACCGGGGAGCTGTTTTTT; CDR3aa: CASSYGGTVSNTGELFF
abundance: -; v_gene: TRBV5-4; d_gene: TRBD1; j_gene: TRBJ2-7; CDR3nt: TGTGCCAGCAGCTGGGACAGGGCGTCCTACGAGCAGTACTTC; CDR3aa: CASSWDRASYEQYF
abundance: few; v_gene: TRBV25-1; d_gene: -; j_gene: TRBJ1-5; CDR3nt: TGTGCCAGCAGTGGGGAGGTTAGCAATCAGCCCCAGCATTTT; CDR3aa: CASSGEVSNQPQHF
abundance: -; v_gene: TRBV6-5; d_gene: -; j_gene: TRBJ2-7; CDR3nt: TGTGCCAGCAGTTACTCGACCTACGAGCAGTACTTC; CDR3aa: CASSYSTYEQYF
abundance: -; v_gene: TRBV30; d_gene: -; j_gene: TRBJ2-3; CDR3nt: TGTGCCTGGGGGAACAAGGATACGCAGTATTTT; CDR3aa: CAWGNKDTQYF
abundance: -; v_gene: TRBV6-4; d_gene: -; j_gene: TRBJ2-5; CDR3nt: TGTGCCAGCAGTGAAGTCAGGGGCGAGACCCAGTACTTC; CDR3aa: CASSEVRGETQYF
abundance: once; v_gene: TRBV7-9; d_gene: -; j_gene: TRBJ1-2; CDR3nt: TGTGCCAGCAGCTTAGCGCTAACAGCCCGGGATGGCTACACCTTC; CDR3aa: CASSLALTARDGYTF
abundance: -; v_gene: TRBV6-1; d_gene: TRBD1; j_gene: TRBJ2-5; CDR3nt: TGTGCCAGCAGTGAAAGGACAGGGGAGACCCAGTACTTC; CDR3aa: CASSERTGETQYF
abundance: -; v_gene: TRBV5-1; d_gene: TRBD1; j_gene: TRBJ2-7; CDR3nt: TGCGCCAGCAGCTCCGAGGGGACAGCCTACGAGCAGTACTTC; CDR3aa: CASSSEGTAYEQYF
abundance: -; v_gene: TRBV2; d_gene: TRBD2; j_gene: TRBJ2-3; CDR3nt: TGTGCCAGCACTTCCTCGGGCGGGAGAGGGCGCACAGATACGCAGTATTTT; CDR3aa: CASTSSGGRGRTDTQYF
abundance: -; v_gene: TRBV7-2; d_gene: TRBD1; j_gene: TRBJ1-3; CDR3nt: TGTGCCAGCAGCGTTGGACAGGCGGGCTCTGGAAACACCATATATTTT; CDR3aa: CASSVGQAGSGNTIYF
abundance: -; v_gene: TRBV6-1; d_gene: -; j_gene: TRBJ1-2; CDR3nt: TGTGCCAGCGGCGCTAACAGGGTCAAGTACTATGGCTACACCTTC; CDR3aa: CASGANRVKYYGYTF
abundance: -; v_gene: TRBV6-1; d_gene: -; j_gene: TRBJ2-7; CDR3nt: TGTGCCAGCAGGGGGCAGGGGGGTGGCGAGCAGTACTTC; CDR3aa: CASRGQGGGEQYF
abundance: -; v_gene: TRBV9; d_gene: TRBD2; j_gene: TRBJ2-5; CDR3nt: TGTGCCAGCAGCACTGGGACTAGCGGGGGGACAATACAAGAGACCCAGTACTTC; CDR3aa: CASSTGTSGGTIQETQYF
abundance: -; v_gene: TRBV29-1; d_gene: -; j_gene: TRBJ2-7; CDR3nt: TGCAGCGTTGAAGGGGGGGCGGGCGAGCAGTACTTC; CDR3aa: CSVEGGAGEQYF
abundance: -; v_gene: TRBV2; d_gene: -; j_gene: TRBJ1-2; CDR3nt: TGTGCCAGCTCCGGGGGGGCAGCCTATGGCTACACCTTC; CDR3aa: CASSGGAAYGYTF
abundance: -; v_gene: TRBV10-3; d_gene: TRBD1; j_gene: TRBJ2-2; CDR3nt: TGTGCCATCGGACAGGCGAACACCGGGGAGCTGTTTTTT; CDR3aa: CAIGQANTGELFF